This is a list of T cell receptor beta chains from one sample in a study of shared clonotypes between healthy human individuals. Profiled with immunoSEQ multiplex PCR; TCRdb holds only in-frame clones, not every one. The data show roughly 890,000 clones, with roughly 92% seen just once and about 24% held by the top ten. The sequenced material came from naive CD8+ T cells sorted from blood. The receptor source for this set is a man younger than 40 in good health. Each CDR3 is given with its conserved first and last residue. The size of a clone is reported for some rows only, either as once, few or many, or as a class for expanded clones.

TRBV19	TRBJ1-1	once	CASSIKGAVTEAFF
TRBV7-8	TRBJ2-7	-	CASSDGTGISYYEQYF
TRBV15	TRBJ2-7	-	CATSPGTGNYEQYF
TRBV29-1	TRBJ2-7	-	CSVEGLAGTYEQYF
TRBV28	TRBJ2-5	-	CASSLFAGAGGLLETQYF
TRBV11-2	TRBJ2-1	-	CASSSAGPNEQFF
TRBV29-1	TRBJ2-1	-	CSGTGYEQFF
TRBV4-1	TRBJ2-5	-	CASSQGYDGETQYF
TRBV7-9	TRBJ2-5	-	CASSLAQTQYF
TRBV6-5	TRBJ2-7	-	CASSYQDPNEQYF
TRBV29-1	TRBJ2-7	-	CSVEGGRNYEQYF
TRBV9	TRBJ1-3	-	CASSVGGRISGNTIYF
TRBV14	TRBJ2-7	-	CASSQSGQGAYEQYF
TRBV28	TRBJ2-1	-	CASSPGLAGEQFF
TRBV7-9	TRBJ2-1	-	CASSQSTSGSSAEQFF
TRBV18	TRBJ2-1	-	CASSHQGPAGDNEQFF
TRBV5-8	TRBJ1-2	-	CASSLVGGDYGYTF
TRBV5-1	TRBJ2-5	-	CASSPTQGPLQETQYF
TRBV5-1	TRBJ2-1	-	CASSLGTGREQFF
TRBV2	TRBJ1-1	-	CASSEWTGNTEAFF
TRBV15	TRBJ2-1	-	CATSRLKGGITGGEQFF
TRBV7-9	TRBJ2-3	-	CASSSGTGPADTQYF
TRBV28	TRBJ2-7	-	CASSLLNSYEQYF
TRBV5-1	TRBJ2-7	-	CASSSGTGTYEQYF
TRBV27	TRBJ2-1	-	CASTPQGQGGYNEQFF
TRBV29-1	TRBJ2-5	-	CSALTGEETQYF
TRBV7-6	TRBJ2-5	-	CASSGPSTYQETQYF
TRBV11-3	TRBJ2-1	-	CASSFALGSLDEQFF
TRBV2	TRBJ1-2	-	CASRSYGYTF
TRBV15	TRBJ2-1	-	CATRGEGDNEQFF
TRBV6-5	TRBJ2-3	-	CASSYSSSGSSDTQYF
TRBV11-3	TRBJ2-1	-	CASSPGTSGSPEQFF
TRBV4-1	TRBJ2-2	-	CASSQGSSGHTGELFF